This T cell receptor beta chain came from a study of cytomegalovirus exposure and HLA in healthy donors. Regarding the study as a whole: Earlier findings revealed that most TCR beta V segments proved productive either about 90% or about 30% of the time. With later analysis, a missense DCLRE1C variant became linked to TCR beta V- and J-gene trimming. About 150 TCR beta chains were listed as cytomegalovirus-associated.

With 60 Vbeta and 13 Jbeta primers, the PCR was carried out. The protocol was immunoSEQ multiplex PCR, while the TCRdb copy is restricted to in-frame clones and leaves out a portion. In all, the sample yields some 150,000 clones. It was healthy bone marrow donors who served as donors. Per germline, CDR1 SNHLY and CDR2 FYNNEI. CDR3 length equals 13 residues. With 4 bases removed from V and 4 bases from J, the gap between germline ends came to 8 bases. Of note for this clone: Antigen: not known.

Sequencing used PBMCs. The V call is TRBV2, the J call TRBJ2-4, with D unclear. This clonotype was sampled from a woman under 30 in good health and CMV-seronegative. CDR3 bases: TGTGCCAGCAGTGCTCAGGTTAAAAACATTCAGTACTTC. It yields the protein CASSAQVKNIQYF.